The present entry profiles one T cell receptor beta chain with its context. Its antigen is unknown. The entirety of the isolated RNA underwent reverse transcription, so expressed TCRB transcripts were sequenced. TCRdb keeps only in-frame clones here, not all; method: immunoSEQ multiplex PCR. The sample lists 300,000 to 400,000 clones, over 8.5% occurring once. These data originate in a study of beta chain features in type 1 diabetes. General study results and limits: The similarity of naive, central memory and Treg TCRB repertoires appeared greater among patients than among healthy donors. People with Type 1 diabetes carried modestly yet significantly shorter TCRB CDR3s in all four CD4+ subsets.

CD45RO/CCR7/CD25/CD127/CD95/CD27 sorting isolated CD4+ naive, central memory, regulatory and stem cell-like memory cells. Sorted populations all had greater than 95% purity. CDR3 length equals 15 residues. Germline values: CDR1 LNHDA, CDR2 SQIVND (reference sequence). V was trimmed by 5 bases and J by 2 bases, leaving 16 bases between them. This clonotype was obtained from a man aged 30 to 39 with type 1 diabetes. The rearrangement links TRBV19 to TRBJ2-7; possibly TRBD2 for D (6 bases). Material: central memory CD4+ T cells from blood. This chain's CDR3 is CASSPRLGYTYEQYF. CDR3 coding DNA: TGTGCCAGTAGTCCTCGACTAGGTTATACCTACGAGCAGTACTTC.